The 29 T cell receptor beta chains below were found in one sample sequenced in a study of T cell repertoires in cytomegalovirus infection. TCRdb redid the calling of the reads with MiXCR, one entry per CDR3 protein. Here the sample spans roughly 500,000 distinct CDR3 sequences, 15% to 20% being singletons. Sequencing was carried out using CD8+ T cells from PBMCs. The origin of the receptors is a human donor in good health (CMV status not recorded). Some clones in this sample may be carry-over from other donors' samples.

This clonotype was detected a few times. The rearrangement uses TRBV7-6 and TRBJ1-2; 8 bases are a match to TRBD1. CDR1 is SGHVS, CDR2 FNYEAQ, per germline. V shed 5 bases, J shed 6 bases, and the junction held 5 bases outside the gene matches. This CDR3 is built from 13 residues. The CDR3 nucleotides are TGTGCCAGCAGCACCCCGACAGGGGATGGCTACACCTTC. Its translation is CASSTPTGDGYTF.

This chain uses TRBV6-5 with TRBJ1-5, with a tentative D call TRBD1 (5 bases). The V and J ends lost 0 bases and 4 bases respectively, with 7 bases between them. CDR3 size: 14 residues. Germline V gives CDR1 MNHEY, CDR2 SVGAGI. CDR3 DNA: TGTGCCAGCAGTTACTCAGGGGCAAATCAGCCCCAGCATTTT. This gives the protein CASSYSGANQPQHF.

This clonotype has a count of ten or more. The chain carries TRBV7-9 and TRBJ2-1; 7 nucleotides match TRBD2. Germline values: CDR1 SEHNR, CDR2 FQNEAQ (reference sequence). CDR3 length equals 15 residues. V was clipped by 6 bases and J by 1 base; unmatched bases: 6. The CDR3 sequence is CASRKLASSYNEQFF. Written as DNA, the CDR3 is TGTGCCAGCAGAAAACTAGCGTCTTCCTACAATGAGCAGTTCTTC. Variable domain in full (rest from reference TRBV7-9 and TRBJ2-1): DTGVSQNPRHKITKRGQNVTFRCDPISEHNRLYWYRQTLGQGPEFLTYFQNEAQLEKSRLLSDRFSAERPKGSFSTLEIQRTEQGDSAMYLCASRKLASSYNEQFFGPGTRLTVL.

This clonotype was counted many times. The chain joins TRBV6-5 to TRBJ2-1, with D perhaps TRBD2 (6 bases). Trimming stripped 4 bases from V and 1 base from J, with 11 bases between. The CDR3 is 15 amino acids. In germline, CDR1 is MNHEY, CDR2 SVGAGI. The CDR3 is CASSLGLSSYNEQFF. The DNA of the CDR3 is TGTGCCAGCAGTTTGGGACTTTCGTCCTACAATGAGCAGTTCTTC.

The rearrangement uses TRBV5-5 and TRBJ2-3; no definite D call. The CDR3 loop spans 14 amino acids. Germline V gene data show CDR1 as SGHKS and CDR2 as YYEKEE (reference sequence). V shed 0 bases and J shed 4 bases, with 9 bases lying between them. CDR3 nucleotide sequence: TGTGCCAGCAGCTTGGAACCACCCCCAGATACGCAGTATTTT. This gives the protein CASSLEPPPDTQYF.

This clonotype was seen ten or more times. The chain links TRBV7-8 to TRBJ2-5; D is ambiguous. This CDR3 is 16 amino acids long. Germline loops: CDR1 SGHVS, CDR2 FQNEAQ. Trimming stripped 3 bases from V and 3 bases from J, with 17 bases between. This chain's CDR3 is CASSLSMDPIKETQYF. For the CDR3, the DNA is TGTGCCAGCAGCTTGTCCATGGACCCAATTAAAGAGACCCAGTACTTC.

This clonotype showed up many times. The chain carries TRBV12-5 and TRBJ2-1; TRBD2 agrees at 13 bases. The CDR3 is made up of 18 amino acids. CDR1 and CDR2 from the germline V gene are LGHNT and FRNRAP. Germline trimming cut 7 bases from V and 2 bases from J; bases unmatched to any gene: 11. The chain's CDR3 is CASAMTSGGIYPYNEQFF. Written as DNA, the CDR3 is TGTGCTAGTGCCATGACTAGCGGGGGGATATATCCCTACAATGAGCAGTTCTTC.

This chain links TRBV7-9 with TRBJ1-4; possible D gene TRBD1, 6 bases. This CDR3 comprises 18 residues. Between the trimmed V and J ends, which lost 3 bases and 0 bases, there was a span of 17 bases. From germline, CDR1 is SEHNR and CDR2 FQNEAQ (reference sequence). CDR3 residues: CASSLEQGGRTTNEKLFF. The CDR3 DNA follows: TGTGCCAGCAGCTTGGAACAGGGAGGCCGTACAACTAATGAAAAACTGTTTTTT.

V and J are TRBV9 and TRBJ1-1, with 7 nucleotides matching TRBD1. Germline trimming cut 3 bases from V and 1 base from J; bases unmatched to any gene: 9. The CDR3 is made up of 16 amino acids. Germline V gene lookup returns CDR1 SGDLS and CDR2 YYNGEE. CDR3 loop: CASSGDRGPENTEAFF. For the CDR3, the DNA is TGTGCCAGCAGCGGGGACAGAGGCCCTGAGAACACTGAAGCTTTCTTT.

The CDR3: CASSPGGSFQPQHF. CDR3 in DNA: TGTGCCAGCAGCCCTGGGGGGAGTTTTCAGCCCCAGCATTTT. The chain uses TRBV12-3 or TRBV12-4 and TRBJ1-5; D may be TRBD1 (5 bases). The CDR3 contains 14 residues. The ends were cut back, 6 bases at V and 6 bases at J, with 15 bases in the middle.

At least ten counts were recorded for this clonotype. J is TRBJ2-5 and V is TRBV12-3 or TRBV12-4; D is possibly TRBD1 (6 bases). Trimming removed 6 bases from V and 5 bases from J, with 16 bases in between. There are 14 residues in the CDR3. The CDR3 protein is CASSVRGFRETQYF. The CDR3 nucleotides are TGTGCCAGCAGCGTCAGGGGCTTCAGGGAGACCCAGTACTTC.

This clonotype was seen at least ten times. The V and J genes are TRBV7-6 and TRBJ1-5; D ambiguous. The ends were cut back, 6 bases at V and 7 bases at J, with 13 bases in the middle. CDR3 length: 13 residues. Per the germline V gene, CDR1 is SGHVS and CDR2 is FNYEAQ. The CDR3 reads CASSYDLGQPQHF. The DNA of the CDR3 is TGTGCCAGCAGTTATGATCTAGGGCAGCCCCAGCATTTT.

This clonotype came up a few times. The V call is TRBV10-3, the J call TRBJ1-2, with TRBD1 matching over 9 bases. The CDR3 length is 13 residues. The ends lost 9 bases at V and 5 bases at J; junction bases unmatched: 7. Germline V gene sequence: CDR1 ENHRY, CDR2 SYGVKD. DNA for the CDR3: TGTGCCATGCTTCGGACAGGGGATTATGGCTACACCTTC. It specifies CAMLRTGDYGYTF.

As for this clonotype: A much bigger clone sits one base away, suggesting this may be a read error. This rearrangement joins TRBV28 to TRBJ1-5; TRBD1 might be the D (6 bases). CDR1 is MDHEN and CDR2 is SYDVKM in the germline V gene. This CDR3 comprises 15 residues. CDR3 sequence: CASSLSQGHNQPEHF. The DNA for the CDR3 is TGTGCCAGCAGTTTAAGCCAGGGGCACAATCAGCCCGAGCATTTT.

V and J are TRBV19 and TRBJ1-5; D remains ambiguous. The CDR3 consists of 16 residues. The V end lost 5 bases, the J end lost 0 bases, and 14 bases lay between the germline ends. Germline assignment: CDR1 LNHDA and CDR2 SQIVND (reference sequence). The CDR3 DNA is TGTGCCAGTAGTCCGCGACATCCATATAGCAATCAGCCCCAGCATTTT. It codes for CASSPRHPYSNQPQHF.

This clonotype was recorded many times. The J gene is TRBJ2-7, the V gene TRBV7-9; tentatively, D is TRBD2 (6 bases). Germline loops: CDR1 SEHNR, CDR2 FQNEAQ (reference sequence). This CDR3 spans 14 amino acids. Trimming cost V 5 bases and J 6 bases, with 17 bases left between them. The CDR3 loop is CASSGGTSRGEQYF. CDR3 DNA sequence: TGTGCCAGCAGCGGTGGTACTAGCCGGGGCGAGCAGTACTTC.

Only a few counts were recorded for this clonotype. CDR3 coding DNA: TGTGCCAGCGATTCCCCCGGGGGAGGGGCTACTCCCTCCTACGAGCAGTACTTC. Amino acids: CASDSPGGGATPSYEQYF. This sequence joins TRBV7-6 and TRBJ2-7, with TRBD2 identical over 7 bases. The germline gives CDR1 SGHVS, CDR2 FNYEAQ. V shed 8 bases, J shed 0 bases, and the junction held 19 bases outside the gene matches. This CDR3 has 18 amino acids.

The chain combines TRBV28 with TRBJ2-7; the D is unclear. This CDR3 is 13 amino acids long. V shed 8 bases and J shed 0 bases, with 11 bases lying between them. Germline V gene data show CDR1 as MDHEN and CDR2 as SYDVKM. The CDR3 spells CASVGASSYEQYF. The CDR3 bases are TGTGCCAGCGTGGGCGCGAGCTCCTACGAGCAGTACTTC.

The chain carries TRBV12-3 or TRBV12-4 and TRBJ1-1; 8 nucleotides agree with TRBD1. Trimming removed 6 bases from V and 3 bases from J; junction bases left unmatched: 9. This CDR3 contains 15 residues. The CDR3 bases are TGTGCCAGCAGGAATCGGACAGGGTCCCACACTGAAGCTTTCTTT. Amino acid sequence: CASRNRTGSHTEAFF.

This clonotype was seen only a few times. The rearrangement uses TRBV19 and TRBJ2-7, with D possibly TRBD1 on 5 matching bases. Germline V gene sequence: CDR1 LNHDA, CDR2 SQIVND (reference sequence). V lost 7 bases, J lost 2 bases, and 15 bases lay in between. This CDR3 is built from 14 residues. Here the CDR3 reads CASNQGSPAYEQYF. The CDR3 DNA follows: TGTGCCAGTAACCAGGGTTCGCCGGCCTACGAGCAGTACTTC. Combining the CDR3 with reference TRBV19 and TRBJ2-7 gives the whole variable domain DGGITQSPKYLFRKEGQNVTLSCEQNLNHDAMYWYRQDPGQGLRLIYYSQIVNDFQKGDIAEGYSVSREKKESFPLTVTSAQKNPTAFYLCASNQGSPAYEQYFGPGTRLTVT.

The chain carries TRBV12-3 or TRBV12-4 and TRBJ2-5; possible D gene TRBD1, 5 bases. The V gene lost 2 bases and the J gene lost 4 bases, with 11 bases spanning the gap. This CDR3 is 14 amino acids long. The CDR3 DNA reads TGTGCCAGCAGTTTACAGTCAGGGCTAGAGACCCAGTACTTC. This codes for CASSLQSGLETQYF.

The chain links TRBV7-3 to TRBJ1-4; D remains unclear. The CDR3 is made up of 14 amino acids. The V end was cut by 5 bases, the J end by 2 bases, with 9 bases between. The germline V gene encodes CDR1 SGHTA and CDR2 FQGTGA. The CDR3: CASSTQVTNEKLFF. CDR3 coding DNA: TGTGCCAGCAGCACCCAGGTGACTAATGAAAAACTGTTTTTT.

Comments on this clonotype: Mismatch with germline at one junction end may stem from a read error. CDR3 nucleotides: TGTGCCAGCAGCTTAGGGGACAGGGCAACTAATGAAAAACTGGTTTTT. It codes for CASSLGDRATNEKLVF. This chain joins TRBV11-2 and TRBJ1-4, with 9 bases aligning to TRBD1. This CDR3 is built from 16 residues. Germline CDR1 SGHAT, CDR2 FQNNGV.

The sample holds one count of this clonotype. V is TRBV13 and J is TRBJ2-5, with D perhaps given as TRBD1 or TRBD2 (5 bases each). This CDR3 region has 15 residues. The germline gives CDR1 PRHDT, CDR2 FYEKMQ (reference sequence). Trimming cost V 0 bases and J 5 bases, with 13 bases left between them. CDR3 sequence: CASSLGRGASETQYF. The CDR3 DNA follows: TGTGCCAGCAGCTTAGGGCGAGGGGCTTCGGAGACCCAGTACTTC.

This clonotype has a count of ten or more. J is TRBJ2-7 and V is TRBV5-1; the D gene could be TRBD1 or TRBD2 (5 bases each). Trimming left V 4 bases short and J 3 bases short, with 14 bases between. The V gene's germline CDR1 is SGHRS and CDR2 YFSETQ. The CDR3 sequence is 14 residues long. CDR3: CASSDPGRGYEQYF. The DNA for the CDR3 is TGCGCCAGCAGCGATCCGGGACGGGGCTACGAGCAGTACTTC.

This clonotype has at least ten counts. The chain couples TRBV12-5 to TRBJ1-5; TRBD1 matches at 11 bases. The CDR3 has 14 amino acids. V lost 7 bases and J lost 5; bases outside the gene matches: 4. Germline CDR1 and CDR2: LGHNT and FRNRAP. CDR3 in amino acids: CASAWGQGDQPQHF. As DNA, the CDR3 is TGTGCTAGTGCTTGGGGACAGGGGGATCAGCCCCAGCATTTT.

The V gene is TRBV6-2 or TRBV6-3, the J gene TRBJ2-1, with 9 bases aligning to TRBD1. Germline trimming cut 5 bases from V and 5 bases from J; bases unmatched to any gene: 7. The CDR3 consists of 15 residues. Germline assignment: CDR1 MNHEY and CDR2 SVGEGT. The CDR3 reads CASSPGQGRDNEQFF. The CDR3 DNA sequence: TGTGCCAGCAGTCCGGGACAGGGCAGGGACAATGAGCAGTTCTTC.

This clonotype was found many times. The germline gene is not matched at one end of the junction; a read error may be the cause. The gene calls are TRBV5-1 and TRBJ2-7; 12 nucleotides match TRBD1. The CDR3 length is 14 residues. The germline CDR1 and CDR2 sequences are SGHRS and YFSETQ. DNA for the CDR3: TGTGCCAGCAGTGGGGGACAGGGGGCTTACGAGCAGTACTTC. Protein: CASSGGQGAYEQYF. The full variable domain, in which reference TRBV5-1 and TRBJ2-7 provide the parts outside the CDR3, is KAGVTQTPRYLIKTRGQQVTLSCSPISGHRSVSWYQQTPGQGLQFLFEYFSETQRNKGNFPGRFSGRQFSNSRSEMNVSTLELGDSALYLCASSGGQGAYEQYFGPGTRLTVT.

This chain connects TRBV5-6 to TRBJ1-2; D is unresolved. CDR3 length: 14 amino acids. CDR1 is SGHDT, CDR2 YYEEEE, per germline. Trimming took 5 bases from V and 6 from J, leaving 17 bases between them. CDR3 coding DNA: TGTGCCAGCAGACCCCGAGCAGTACTCAATGGCTACACCTTC. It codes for CASRPRAVLNGYTF.